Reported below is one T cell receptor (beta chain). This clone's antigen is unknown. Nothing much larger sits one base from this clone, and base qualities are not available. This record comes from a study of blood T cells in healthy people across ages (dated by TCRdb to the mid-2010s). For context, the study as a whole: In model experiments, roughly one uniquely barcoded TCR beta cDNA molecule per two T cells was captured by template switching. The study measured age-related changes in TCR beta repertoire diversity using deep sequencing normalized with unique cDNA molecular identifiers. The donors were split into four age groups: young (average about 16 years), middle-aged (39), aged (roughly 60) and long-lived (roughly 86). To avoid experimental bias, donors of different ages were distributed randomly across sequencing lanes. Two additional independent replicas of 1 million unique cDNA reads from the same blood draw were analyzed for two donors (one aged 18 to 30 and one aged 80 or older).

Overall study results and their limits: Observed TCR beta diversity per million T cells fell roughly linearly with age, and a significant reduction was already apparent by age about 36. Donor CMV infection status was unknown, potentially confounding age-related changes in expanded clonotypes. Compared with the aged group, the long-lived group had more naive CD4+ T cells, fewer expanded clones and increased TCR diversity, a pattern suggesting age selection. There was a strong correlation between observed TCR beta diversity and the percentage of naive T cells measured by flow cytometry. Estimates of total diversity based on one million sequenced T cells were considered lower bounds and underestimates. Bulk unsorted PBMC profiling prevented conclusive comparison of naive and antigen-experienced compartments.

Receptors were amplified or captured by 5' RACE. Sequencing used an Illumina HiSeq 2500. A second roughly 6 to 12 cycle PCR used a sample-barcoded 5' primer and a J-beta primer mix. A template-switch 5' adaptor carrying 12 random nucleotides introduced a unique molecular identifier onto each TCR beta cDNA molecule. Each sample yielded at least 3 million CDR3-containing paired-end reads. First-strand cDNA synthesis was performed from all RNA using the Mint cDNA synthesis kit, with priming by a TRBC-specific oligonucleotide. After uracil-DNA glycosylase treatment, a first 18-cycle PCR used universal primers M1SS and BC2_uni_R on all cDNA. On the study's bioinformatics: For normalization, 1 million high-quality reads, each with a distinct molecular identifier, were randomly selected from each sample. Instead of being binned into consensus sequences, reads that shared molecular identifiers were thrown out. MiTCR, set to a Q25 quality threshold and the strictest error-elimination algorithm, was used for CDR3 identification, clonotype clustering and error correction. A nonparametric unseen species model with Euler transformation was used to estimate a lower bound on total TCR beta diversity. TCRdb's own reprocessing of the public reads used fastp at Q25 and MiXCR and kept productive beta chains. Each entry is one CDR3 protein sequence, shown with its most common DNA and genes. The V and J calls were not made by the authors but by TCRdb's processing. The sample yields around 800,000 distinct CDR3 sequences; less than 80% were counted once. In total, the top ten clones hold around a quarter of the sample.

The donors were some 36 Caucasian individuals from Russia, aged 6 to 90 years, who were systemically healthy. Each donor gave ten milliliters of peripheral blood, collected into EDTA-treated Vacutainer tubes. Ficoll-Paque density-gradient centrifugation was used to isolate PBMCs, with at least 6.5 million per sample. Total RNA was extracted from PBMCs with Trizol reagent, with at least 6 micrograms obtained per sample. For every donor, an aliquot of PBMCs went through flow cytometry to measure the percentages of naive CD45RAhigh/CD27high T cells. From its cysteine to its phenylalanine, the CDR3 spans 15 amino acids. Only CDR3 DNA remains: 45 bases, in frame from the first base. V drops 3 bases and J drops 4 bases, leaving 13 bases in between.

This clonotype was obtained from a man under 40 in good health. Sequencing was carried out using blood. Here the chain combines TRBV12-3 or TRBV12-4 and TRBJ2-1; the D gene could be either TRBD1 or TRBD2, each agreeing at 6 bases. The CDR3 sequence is CASSLLGGLYNEQFF. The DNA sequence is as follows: TGTGCCAGCAGTTTGCTAGGGGGGTTATACAATGAGCAGTTCTTC.